Below, one T cell receptor beta chain is given with its context. The antigen is undetermined. V lost 3 bases to trimming and J lost 4 bases, with 13 bases between them. Germline V CDR1 and CDR2: LNHDA, SQIVND (reference sequence). The CDR3 loop spans 15 amino acids. This sample stems from a study of cytotoxic CD8 clonotypes in ibrutinib-treated CLL. Whole-study findings and limits: Clonality went higher at ibrutinib response and then dropped back toward baseline at progression. Clonality measured at baseline exceeded age-matched healthy donors, tracking circulating CD8+ T-cell counts. Among the clonotypes, public ones were uncommon and contracted or held stable on treatment.

Clones were sequenced by immunoSEQ multiplex PCR, and TCRdb holds only the in-frame ones, with some missing. The sample lists 110,000 to 150,000 clones, about 75% occurring once. The chain links TRBV19 to TRBJ1-5; D unresolved. The clonotype was recovered from a human donor with chronic lymphocytic leukemia. The starting material was PBMCs, obtained after 24 months of ibrutinib treatment. The CDR3 region has the DNA TGTGCCAGTAGTATTGGAGGGCAGCGAAATCAGCCCCAGCATTTT. Encoded protein: CASSIGGQRNQPQHF.